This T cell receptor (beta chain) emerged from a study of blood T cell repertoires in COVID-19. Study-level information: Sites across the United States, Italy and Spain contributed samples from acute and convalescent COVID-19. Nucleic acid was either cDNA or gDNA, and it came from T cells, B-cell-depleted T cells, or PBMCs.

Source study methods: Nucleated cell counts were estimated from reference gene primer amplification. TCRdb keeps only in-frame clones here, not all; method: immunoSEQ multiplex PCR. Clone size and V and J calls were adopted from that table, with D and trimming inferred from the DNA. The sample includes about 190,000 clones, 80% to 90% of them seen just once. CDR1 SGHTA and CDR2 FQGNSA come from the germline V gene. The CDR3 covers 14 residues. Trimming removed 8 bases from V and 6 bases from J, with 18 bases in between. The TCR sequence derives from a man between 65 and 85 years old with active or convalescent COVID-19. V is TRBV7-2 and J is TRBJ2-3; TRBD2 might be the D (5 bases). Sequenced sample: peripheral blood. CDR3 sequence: CASGEMTGSDTQYF. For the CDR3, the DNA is TGTGCCAGCGGTGAGATGACGGGATCGGATACGCAGTATTTT.